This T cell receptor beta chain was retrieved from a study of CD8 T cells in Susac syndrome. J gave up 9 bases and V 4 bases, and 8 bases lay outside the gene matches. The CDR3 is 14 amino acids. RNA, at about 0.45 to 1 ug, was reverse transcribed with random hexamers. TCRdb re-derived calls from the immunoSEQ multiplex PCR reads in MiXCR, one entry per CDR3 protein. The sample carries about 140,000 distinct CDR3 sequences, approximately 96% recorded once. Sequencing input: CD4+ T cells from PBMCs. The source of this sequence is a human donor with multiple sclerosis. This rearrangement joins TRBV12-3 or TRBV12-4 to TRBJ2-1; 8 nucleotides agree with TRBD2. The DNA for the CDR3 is TGTGCCAGCAGTTCCACGGGGGGGCCGGCTGAGCAGTTCTTC. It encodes CASSSTGGPAEQFF.